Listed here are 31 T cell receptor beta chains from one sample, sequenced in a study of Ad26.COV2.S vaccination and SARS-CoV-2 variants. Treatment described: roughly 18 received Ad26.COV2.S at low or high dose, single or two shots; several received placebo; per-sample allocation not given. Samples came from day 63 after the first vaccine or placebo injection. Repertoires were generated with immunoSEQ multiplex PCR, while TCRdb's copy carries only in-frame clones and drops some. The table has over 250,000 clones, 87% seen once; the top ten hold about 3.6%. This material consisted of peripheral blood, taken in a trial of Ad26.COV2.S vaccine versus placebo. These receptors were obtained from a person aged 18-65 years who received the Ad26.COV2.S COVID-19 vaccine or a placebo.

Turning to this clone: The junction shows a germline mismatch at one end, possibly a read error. The CDR3 region has the DNA TGCGCCAGCAGCCTACCGCCGGACAACCAGATCTTT. Amino acid sequence: CASSLPPDNQIF. The gene calls are TRBV5-1 and TRBJ1-1; D is possibly TRBD1 (5 bases). Germline V lookup: CDR1 SGHRS, CDR2 YFSETQ. CDR3 length equals 12 residues. Variable domain in full (rest from reference TRBV5-1 and TRBJ1-1): KAGVTQTPRYLIKTRGQQVTLSCSPISGHRSVSWYQQTPGQGLQFLFEYFSETQRNKGNFPGRFSGRQFSNSRSEMNVSTLELGDSALYLCASSLPPDNQIFGQGTRLTVV.

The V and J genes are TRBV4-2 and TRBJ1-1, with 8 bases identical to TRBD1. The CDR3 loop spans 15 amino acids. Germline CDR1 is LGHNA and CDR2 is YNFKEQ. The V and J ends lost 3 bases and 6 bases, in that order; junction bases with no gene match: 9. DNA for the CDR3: TGTGCCAGCAGCCATACAAAACAGGGGGTGGCTGAAGCTTTCTTT. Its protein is CASSHTKQGVAEAFF.

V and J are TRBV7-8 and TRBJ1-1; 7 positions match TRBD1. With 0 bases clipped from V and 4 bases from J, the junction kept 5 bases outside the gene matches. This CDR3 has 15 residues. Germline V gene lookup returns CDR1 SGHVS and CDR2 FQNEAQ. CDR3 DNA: TGTGCCAGCAGCTTAGCGAGGGGGCTCGGCACTGAAGCTTTCTTT. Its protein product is CASSLARGLGTEAFF.

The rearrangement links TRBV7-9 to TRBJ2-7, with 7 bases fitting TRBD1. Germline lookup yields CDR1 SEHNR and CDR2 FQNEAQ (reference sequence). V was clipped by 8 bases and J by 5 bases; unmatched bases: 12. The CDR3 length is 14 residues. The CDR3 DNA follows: TGTGCCAGCGGTCCCGGGGCAGGGGGAAACGAGCAGTACTTC. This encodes CASGPGAGGNEQYF.

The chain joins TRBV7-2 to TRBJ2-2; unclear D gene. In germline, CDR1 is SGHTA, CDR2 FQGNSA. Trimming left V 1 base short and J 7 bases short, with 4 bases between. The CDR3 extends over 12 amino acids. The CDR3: CASSLDVGELFF. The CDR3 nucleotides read TGTGCCAGCAGCTTAGACGTCGGGGAGCTGTTTTTT.

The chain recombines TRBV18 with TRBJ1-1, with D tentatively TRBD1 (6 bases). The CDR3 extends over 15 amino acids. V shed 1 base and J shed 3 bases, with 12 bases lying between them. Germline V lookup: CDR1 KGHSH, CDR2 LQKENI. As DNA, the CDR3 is TGTGCCAGCTCACCACTACAGGGTCGGTACACTGAAGCTTTCTTT. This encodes CASSPLQGRYTEAFF.

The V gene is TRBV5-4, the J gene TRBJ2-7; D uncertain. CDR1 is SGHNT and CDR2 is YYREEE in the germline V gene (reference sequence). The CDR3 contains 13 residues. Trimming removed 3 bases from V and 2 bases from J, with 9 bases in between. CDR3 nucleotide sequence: TGTGCCAGCAGCTACGACGGAGCCTACGAGCAGTACTTC. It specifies CASSYDGAYEQYF.

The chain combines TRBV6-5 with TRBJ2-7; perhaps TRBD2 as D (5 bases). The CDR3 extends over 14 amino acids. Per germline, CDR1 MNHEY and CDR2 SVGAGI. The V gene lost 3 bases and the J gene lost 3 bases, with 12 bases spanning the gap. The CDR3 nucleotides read TGTGCCAGCAGTTATCAAGAGCGGATCTACGAGCAGTACTTC. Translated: CASSYQERIYEQYF.

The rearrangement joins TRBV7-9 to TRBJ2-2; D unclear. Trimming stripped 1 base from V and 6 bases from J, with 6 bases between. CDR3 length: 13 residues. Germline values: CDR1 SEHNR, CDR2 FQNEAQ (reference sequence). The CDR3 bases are TGTGCCAGCAGCTTAGTTACCCCCGGGGAGCTGTTTTTT. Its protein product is CASSLVTPGELFF.

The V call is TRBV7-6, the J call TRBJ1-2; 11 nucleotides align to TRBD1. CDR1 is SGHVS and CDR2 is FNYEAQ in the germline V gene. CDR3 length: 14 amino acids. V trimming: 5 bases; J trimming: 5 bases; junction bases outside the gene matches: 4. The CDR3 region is CASSPGTGGYGYTF. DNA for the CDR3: TGTGCCAGCAGCCCCGGGACAGGGGGATATGGCTACACCTTC.

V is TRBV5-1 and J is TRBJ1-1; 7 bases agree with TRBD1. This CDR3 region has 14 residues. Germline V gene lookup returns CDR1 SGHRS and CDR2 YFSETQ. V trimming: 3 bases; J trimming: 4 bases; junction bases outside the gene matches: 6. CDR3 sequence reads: CASSWQAGGTEAFF. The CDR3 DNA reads TGCGCCAGCAGCTGGCAGGCAGGGGGCACTGAAGCTTTCTTT.

CDR3 loop: CAWSVPGELFF. As DNA, the CDR3 is TGTGCCTGGAGTGTTCCCGGGGAGCTGTTTTTT. The rearrangement joins TRBV30 to TRBJ2-2, with D unresolved. This CDR3 contains 11 residues. Germline V CDR1 and CDR2: GTSNPN, SVGIG (reference sequence). V gave up 0 bases and J gave up 6 bases, with 2 bases separating them.

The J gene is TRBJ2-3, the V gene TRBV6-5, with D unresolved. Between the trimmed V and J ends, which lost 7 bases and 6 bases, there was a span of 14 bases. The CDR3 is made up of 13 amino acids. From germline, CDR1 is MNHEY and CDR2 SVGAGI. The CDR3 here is CASNPRSGDTQYF. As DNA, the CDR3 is TGTGCCAGCAACCCCCGGTCGGGTGATACGCAGTATTTT.

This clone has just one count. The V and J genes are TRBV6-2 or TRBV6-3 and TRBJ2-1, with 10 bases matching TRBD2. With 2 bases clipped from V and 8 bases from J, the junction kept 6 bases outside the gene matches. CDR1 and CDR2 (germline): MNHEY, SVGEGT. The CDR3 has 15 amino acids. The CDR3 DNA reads TGTGCCAGCAGTTACGGGCCTAGCGGGAGCTATGAGCAGTTCTTC. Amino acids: CASSYGPSGSYEQFF.

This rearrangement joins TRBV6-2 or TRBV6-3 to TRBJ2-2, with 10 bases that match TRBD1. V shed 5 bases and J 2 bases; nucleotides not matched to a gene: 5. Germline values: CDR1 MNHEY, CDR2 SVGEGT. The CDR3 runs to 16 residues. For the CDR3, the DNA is TGTGCCAGCAGTACCCGGGACAGGGGAAACACCGGGGAGCTGTTTTTT. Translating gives CASSTRDRGNTGELFF.

The chain's CDR3 is CASSLTLNEQFF. CDR3 bases: TGTGCCAGCAGCTTAACCCTGAATGAGCAGTTCTTC. The genes are TRBV7-3 and TRBJ2-1; no firm D call. This CDR3 is built from 12 residues. Germline lookup yields CDR1 SGHTA and CDR2 FQGTGA. V shed 0 bases and J shed 7 bases, with 4 bases lying between them.

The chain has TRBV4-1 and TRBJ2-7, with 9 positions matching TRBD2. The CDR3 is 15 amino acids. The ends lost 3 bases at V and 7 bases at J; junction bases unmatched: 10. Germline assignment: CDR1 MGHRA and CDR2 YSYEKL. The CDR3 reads CASSHTSGGTSEQYF. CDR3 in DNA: TGCGCCAGCAGCCATACGAGCGGGGGGACGTCGGAGCAGTACTTC.

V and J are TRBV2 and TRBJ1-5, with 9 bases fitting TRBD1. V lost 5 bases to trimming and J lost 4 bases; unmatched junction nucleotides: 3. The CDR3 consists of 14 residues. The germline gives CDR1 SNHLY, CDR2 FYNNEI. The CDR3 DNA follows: TGTGCCAGCAGTTCCGGGACAGGGAATCAGCCCCAGCATTTT. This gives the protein CASSSGTGNQPQHF. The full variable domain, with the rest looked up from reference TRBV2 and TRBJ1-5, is EPEVTQTPSHQVTQMGQEVILRCVPISNHLYFYWYRQILGQKVEFLVSFYNNEISEKSEIFDDQFSVERPDGSNFTLKIRSTKLEDSAMYFCASSSGTGNQPQHFGDGTRLSIL.

The CDR3 DNA follows: TGCAGTGCGAGTGGACAGGCCGCCGCGAGCTCCTATAATTCACCCCTCCACTTT. This translates into CSASGQAAASSYNSPLHF. The gene calls are TRBV20-1 and TRBJ1-6; 7 bases line up with TRBD1. V trimming: 6 bases; J trimming: 0 bases; junction bases outside the gene matches: 14. This CDR3 spans 18 amino acids. CDR1 and CDR2 (germline): DFQATT, SNEGSKA (reference sequence).

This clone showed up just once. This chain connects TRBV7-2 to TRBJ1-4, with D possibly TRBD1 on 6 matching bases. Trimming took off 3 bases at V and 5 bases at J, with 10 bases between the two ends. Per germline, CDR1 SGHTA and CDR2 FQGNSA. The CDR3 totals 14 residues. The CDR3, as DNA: TGTGCCAGCAGCTTGGCGCAGGGGAATGAAAAACTGTTTTTT. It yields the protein CASSLAQGNEKLFF.

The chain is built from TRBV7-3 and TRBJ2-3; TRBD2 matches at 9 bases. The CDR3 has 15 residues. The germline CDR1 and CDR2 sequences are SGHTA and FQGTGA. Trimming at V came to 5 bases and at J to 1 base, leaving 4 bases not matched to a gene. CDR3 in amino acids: CASSLAGLGTDTQYF. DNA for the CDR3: TGTGCCAGCAGCCTAGCGGGGCTTGGCACAGATACGCAGTATTTT.

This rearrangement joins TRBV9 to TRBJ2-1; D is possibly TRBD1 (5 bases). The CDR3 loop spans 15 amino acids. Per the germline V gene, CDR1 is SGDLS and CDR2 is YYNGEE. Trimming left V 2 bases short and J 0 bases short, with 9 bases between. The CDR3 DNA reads TGTGCCAGCAGCGTCAGACAGAGCTCCTACAATGAGCAGTTCTTC. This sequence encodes CASSVRQSSYNEQFF.

CDR3 protein: CASSVRGGSETQYF. The CDR3 coding sequence is TGTGCCAGCAGTGTTAGGGGTGGGTCGGAGACCCAGTACTTC. This chain uses TRBV5-4 with TRBJ2-5, with a possible D match to TRBD1 (5 bases). With 5 bases removed from V and 5 bases from J, the gap between germline ends came to 16 bases. Germline V CDR1 and CDR2: SGHNT, YYREEE (reference sequence). CDR3 length equals 14 residues.

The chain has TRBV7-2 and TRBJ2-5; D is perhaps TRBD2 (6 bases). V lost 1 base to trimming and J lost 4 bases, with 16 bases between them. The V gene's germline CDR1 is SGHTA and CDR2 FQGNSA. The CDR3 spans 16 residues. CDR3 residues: CASSLEAGMTGETQYF. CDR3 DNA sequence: TGTGCCAGCAGCTTAGAAGCGGGTATGACCGGAGAGACCCAGTACTTC.

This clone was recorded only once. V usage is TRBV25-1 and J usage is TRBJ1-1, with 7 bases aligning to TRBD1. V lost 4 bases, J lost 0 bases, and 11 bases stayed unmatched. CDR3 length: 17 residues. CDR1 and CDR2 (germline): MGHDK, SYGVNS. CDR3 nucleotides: TGTGCCAGCAGTGGGGGAAGTGGGACAGTCATGAACACTGAAGCTTTCTTT. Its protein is CASSGGSGTVMNTEAFF. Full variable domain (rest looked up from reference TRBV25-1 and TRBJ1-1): EADIYQTPRYLVIGTGKKITLECSQTMGHDKMYWYQQDPGMELHLIHYSYGVNSTEKGDLSSESTVSRIRTEHFPLTLESARPSHTSQYLCASSGGSGTVMNTEAFFGQGTRLTVV.

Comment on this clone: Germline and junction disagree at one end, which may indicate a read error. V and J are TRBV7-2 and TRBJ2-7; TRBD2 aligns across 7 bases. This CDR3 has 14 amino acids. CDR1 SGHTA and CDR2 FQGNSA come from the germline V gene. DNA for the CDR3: TGTGCCAGCAACTTAAACCGGGAGGCCTACGAGCAGTACTTC. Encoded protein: CASNLNREAYEQYF.

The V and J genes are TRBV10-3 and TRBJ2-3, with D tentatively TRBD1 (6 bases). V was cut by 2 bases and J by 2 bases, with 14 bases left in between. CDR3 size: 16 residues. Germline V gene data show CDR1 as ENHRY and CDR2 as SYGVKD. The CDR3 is CAISEPTGSLTDTQYF. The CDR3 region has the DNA TGTGCCATCAGTGAGCCAACAGGGTCCCTCACAGATACGCAGTATTTT.

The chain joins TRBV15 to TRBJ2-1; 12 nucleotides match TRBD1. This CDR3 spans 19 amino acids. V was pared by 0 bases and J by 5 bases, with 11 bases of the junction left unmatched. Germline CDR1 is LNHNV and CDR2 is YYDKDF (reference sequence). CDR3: CATSRDLNTRDRGHNEQFF. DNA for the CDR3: TGTGCCACCAGCAGAGATTTGAACACCAGGGACAGGGGGCACAATGAGCAGTTCTTC.

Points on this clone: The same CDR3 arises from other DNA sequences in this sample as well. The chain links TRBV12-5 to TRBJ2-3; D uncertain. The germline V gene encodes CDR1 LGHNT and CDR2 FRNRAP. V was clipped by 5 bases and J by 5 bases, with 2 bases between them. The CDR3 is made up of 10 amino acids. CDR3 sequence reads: CASGRDTQYF. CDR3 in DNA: TGTGCTAGTGGTCGAGATACGCAGTATTTT. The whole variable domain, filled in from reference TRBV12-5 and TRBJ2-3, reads DARVTQTPRHKVTEMGQEVTMRCQPILGHNTVFWYRQTMMQGLELLAYFRNRAPLDDSGMPKDRFSAEMPDATLATLKIQPSEPRDSAVYFCASGRDTQYFGPGTRLTVL.

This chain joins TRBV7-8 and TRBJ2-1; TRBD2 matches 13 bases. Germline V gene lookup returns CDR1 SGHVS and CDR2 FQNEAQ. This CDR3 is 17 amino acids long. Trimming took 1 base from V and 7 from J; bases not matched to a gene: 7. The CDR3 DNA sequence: TGTGCCAGCAGCTTAGGGACTAGCGGGAGTTTTAGGAATGAGCAGTTCTTC. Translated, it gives CASSLGTSGSFRNEQFF.

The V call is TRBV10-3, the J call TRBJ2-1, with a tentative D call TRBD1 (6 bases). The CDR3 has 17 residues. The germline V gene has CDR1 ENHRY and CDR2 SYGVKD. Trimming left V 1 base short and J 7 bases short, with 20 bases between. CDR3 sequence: CAISEFKGDKNKNEQFF. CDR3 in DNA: TGTGCCATCAGTGAGTTTAAGGGGGATAAAAATAAAAATGAGCAGTTCTTC.